This note documents a single TCR beta chain sequence. The antigen remains unidentified. This sample stems from a study of shared clonotypes between healthy human individuals. Sequencing used immunoSEQ multiplex PCR; TCRdb keeps in-frame clones, though not all of them. The sample has around 1,000,000 clones; about 80% are singletons. V was trimmed by 2 bases and J by 5 bases, leaving 17 bases between them. The CDR3 has 16 amino acids. Germline V gene data show CDR1 as SGHNT and CDR2 as YYREEE (reference sequence). General study results and limits: Naive subsets usually exceeded memory subsets in estimated richness.

This TCR was sampled from a man younger than 35 in good health. Some clones in this sample may be carry-over from other donors' samples. The specimen sequenced was memory CD4+ T cells from PBMCs. Subset defined: CD45RA-negative fraction. The chain employs TRBV5-4 and TRBJ2-1; a weak D match, TRBD2 (6 bases). This CDR3 is CASSFRSGRSDNEQFF. DNA of the CDR3: TGTGCCAGCAGCTTCAGGTCAGGGAGGTCGGACAATGAGCAGTTCTTC. The full variable domain, its missing parts supplied by reference TRBV5-4 and TRBJ2-1, is ETGVTQSPTHLIKTRGQQVTLRCSSQSGHNTVSWYQQALGQGPQFIFQYYREEENGRGNFPPRFSGLQFPNYSSELNVNALELDDSALYLCASSFRSGRSDNEQFFGPGTRLTVL.